One T cell receptor (beta chain) is described in this entry. Naive CD8 cells lacked CD45RO, underwent positive selection for CCR7 and left out terminally differentiated effector memory CD45RA+ cells. Healthy and HIV-negative, the adult donors had no recent acute infections or vaccinations. The record originates from a study of shared clonotypes between healthy human individuals. Whole-study context: The donor pool was made up of a couple of women and three men aged 18 to 49. CD4 naive cells filled three plates per donor, CD4 memory three, CD8 naive two and CD8 memory one.

Several immunoSEQ 96-well plates shared each subset's DNA, each plate a replicate. This table comes from immunoSEQ multiplex PCR, and its TCRdb copy is limited to in-frame clones, with some not included. The repertoire includes almost 700,000 clones, just over 90% of them detected once, and roughly 24% sits in the top ten. Trimming removed 3 bases from V and 6 bases from J; junction bases left unmatched: 7. CDR3 length: 15 amino acids. The germline V gene has CDR1 MNHEY and CDR2 SMNVEV (reference sequence). The TCR originated in a man aged 25 to 40 in good health. Sequenced sample: naive CD8+ T cells sorted from blood. This chain connects TRBV27 to TRBJ2-2; 7 bases match TRBD2. Here the CDR3 reads CASSFLAGNAGELFF. In DNA, the CDR3 is TGTGCCAGCAGTTTTTTAGCGGGTAATGCCGGGGAGCTGTTTTTT.